The next 14 T cell receptor beta chains were all read from a single sample in a study of blood T cell repertoires in COVID-19. Assay used: immunoSEQ multiplex PCR; TCRdb lists only in-frame clones, some missing. Found here are about 75,000 clones, approximately 90% of them singletons; the top ten hold roughly 6.8%. Sequences were obtained from peripheral blood. The receptors originated from a woman aged 50 to 65 with acute or convalescent COVID-19.

CDR3 nucleotide sequence: TGTGCCAGCAGCCCCGAGCTGCCAGGCAGCTCCTATAATTCACCCCTCCACTTT. Translated, it gives CASSPELPGSSYNSPLHF. This chain links TRBV14 with TRBJ1-6; D is ambiguous. The CDR3 is 18 amino acids. V gave up 4 bases and J gave up 0 bases, with 16 bases separating them. The germline CDR1 and CDR2 sequences are SGHDN and FVKESK.

This rearrangement joins TRBV18 to TRBJ1-2; D unclear. The V end was cut by 5 bases, the J end by 1 base, with 5 bases between. This CDR3 comprises 12 residues. The germline V gene has CDR1 KGHSH and CDR2 LQKENI. The DNA for the CDR3 is TGTGCCAGCTCAGACAATAACTATGGCTACACCTTC. Protein product: CASSDNNYGYTF.

This sequence joins TRBV19 and TRBJ1-1; D might be TRBD1 (5 bases). Trimming removed 7 bases at V and 1 base at J, with 13 bases between. The CDR3 extends over 14 amino acids. The germline CDR1 and CDR2 sequences are LNHDA and SQIVND (reference sequence). The CDR3 DNA sequence: TGTGCCAGTAATTTGGGGCGGGGGAACACTGAAGCTTTCTTT. Protein product: CASNLGRGNTEAFF.

V usage is TRBV7-3 and J usage is TRBJ2-3; tentatively, D is TRBD2 (6 bases). The CDR3 loop spans 15 amino acids. Germline V CDR1 and CDR2: SGHTA, FQGTGA. The V gene lost 1 base and the J gene lost 2 bases, with 10 bases spanning the gap. Written as DNA, the CDR3 is TGTGCCAGCAGCTTAAGTGGCGGGGCCACAGATACGCAGTATTTT. Its translation is CASSLSGGATDTQYF. Full variable domain (missing parts from reference TRBV7-3 and TRBJ2-3): GAGVSQTPSNKVTEKGKYVELRCDPISGHTALYWYRQSLGQGPEFLIYFQGTGAADDSGLPNDRFFAVRPEGSVSTLKIQRTERGDSAVYLCASSLSGGATDTQYFGPGTRLTVL.

This rearrangement joins TRBV7-2 to TRBJ1-1, with D uncertain. Germline V gene sequence: CDR1 SGHTA, CDR2 FQGNSA. V was shortened by 4 bases and J by 6 bases, with 21 bases between the two germline ends. This CDR3 contains 16 residues. CDR3 bases: TGTGCCAGCAGCTCCCATTCTATTGAGAGTAACTCTGAAGCTTTCTTT. The encoded protein is CASSSHSIESNSEAFF.

V usage is TRBV6-6 and J usage is TRBJ1-6; 7 positions match TRBD1. The V segment lost 4 bases and the J segment 5 bases; nucleotides outside the gene matches: 5. The V gene's germline CDR1 is MNHNY and CDR2 SVGAGI (reference sequence). The CDR3 is 15 residues long. The CDR3 is CASSFRDRNNSPLHF. DNA of the CDR3: TGTGCCAGCAGTTTCCGGGACAGAAATAATTCACCCCTCCACTTT.

V and J are TRBV18 and TRBJ1-2, with TRBD1 as a possible D gene (5 bases). V was trimmed by 3 bases and J by 2 bases, leaving 13 bases between them. The germline V gene encodes CDR1 KGHSH and CDR2 LQKENI. The CDR3 runs to 15 residues. This CDR3 is CASSPNTGSNYGYTF. Here the CDR3 DNA reads TGTGCCAGCTCACCCAACACAGGATCCAACTATGGCTACACCTTC.

V is TRBV9 and J is TRBJ1-3; 7 bases are a match to TRBD1. The CDR3 runs to 17 residues. Germline loops: CDR1 SGDLS, CDR2 YYNGEE. Trimming cost V 2 bases and J 2 bases; bases outside gene matches: 10. CDR3 sequence reads: CASSVQPGQSPGNTIYF. DNA for the CDR3: TGTGCCAGCAGCGTTCAACCGGGACAGTCTCCTGGAAACACCATATATTTT.

The genes are TRBV30 and TRBJ1-1; the match to TRBD1 covers 7 bases. From germline, CDR1 is GTSNPN and CDR2 SVGIG (reference sequence). After removal of 2 bases from V and 1 base from J, the junction contained 4 bases not matched to a gene. This CDR3 has 14 residues. The CDR3 coding sequence is TGTGCCTGGAGTACAGGGGAAGGGAACACTGAAGCTTTCTTT. This translates into CAWSTGEGNTEAFF.

The gene calls are TRBV4-1 and TRBJ2-5; TRBD2 aligns across 8 bases. V lost 1 base, J lost 5 bases, and 15 bases stayed unmatched. The CDR3 is 18 amino acids. The germline CDR1 and CDR2 sequences are MGHRA and YSYEKL. The CDR3: CASSQVMYFSGVGETQYF. The CDR3 DNA is TGCGCCAGCAGCCAAGTAATGTACTTTAGCGGGGTTGGGGAGACCCAGTACTTC.

V usage is TRBV28 and J usage is TRBJ1-2; D unclear. Germline loops: CDR1 MDHEN, CDR2 SYDVKM. The CDR3 has 11 amino acids. The CDR3 loop reads CATYSGYGYTF. The CDR3 nucleotides read TGTGCAACCTATTCCGGCTATGGCTACACCTTC.

The chain carries TRBV29-1 and TRBJ1-2; 7 bases match TRBD1. This CDR3 has 15 residues. Germline CDR1 is SQVTM and CDR2 is ANQGSEA. V gave up 3 bases and J gave up 2 bases; unmatched junction bases: 9. CDR3 bases: TGCAGCGTTGAGGGAACAGGGGACTTAAACTATGGCTACACCTTC. This translates into CSVEGTGDLNYGYTF.

This rearrangement joins TRBV21-1 to TRBJ2-1; no DNA check was done on the table's D call, TRBD1. TRBV21-1 is a pseudogene locus. The CDR3 sequence is 13 residues long. Here the CDR3 reads CASGRQGRHEQFF. The CDR3 DNA reads as TGTGCCAGCGGCAGACAGGGTAGGCATGAGCAGTTCTTC.

This chain joins TRBV5-1 and TRBJ1-2; D gene uncertain. The CDR3 length is 13 residues. CDR1 is SGHRS, CDR2 YFSETQ, per germline. Trimming left V 0 bases short and J 5 bases short, with 8 bases between. CDR3 sequence (DNA): TGCGCCAGCAGCTTGGACGGGGATTATGGCTACACCTTC. Amino acid sequence: CASSLDGDYGYTF.